This entry lists 20 T cell receptor beta chains sequenced from one sample in a study of blood T cell repertoires in COVID-19. Produced via immunoSEQ multiplex PCR; TCRdb's table is partial and in-frame only. Here the sample spans 9,500 to 15,000 clones, approximately 80% being singletons. Sequenced: peripheral blood. The receptors come from a man of 80 years or more with acute or convalescent COVID-19.

The genes are TRBV7-3 and TRBJ1-1, with D perhaps matching TRBD1 (6 bases). Per germline, CDR1 SGHTA and CDR2 FQGTGA. V was shortened by 3 bases and J by 4 bases, with 9 bases between the two germline ends. The CDR3 runs to 13 residues. The CDR3 nucleotides are TGTGCCAGCAGCTTCCAGGGGAGCACTGAAGCTTTCTTT. Its translation: CASSFQGSTEAFF.

This clone appeared once. CDR3 nucleotides: TGTGCCAGCAGCTTAGGGTTCAGGGGCACAGATACGCAGTATTTT. This translates into CASSLGFRGTDTQYF. The V gene is TRBV11-2, the J gene TRBJ2-3; D possibly corresponds to TRBD1 (5 bases). Trimming pared 1 base from V and 1 base from J, leaving 9 bases between. From germline, CDR1 is SGHAT and CDR2 FQNNGV. The CDR3 spans 15 residues.

The chain joins TRBV11-2 to TRBJ2-2, with unresolved D. The CDR3 sequence is 13 residues long. Germline V CDR1 and CDR2: SGHAT, FQNNGV. Trimming left V 2 bases short and J 7 bases short, with 8 bases between. The CDR3 here is CASSLIRVGELFF. In nucleotides, the CDR3 is TGTGCCAGCAGCTTAATCCGGGTCGGGGAGCTGTTTTTT.

The rearrangement joins TRBV4-2 to TRBJ2-3; TRBD2 matches 7 bases. This CDR3 has 17 amino acids. Germline V gives CDR1 LGHNA, CDR2 YNFKEQ. Trimming at V came to 1 base and at J to 1 base, leaving 8 bases not matched to a gene. This chain's CDR3 is CASSQVGSSGGTDTQYF. In nucleotides, the CDR3 is TGTGCCAGCAGCCAAGTCGGGTCAAGCGGGGGCACAGATACGCAGTATTTT.

This clone has just one count. The rearrangement joins TRBV5-8 to TRBJ2-1, with D perhaps matching TRBD2 (6 bases). Trimming shortened V by 4 bases and J by 4 bases, and 18 bases separated the two germline ends. CDR1 SGHTS and CDR2 YDEGEE come from the germline V gene. This CDR3 is 16 amino acids long. For the CDR3, the DNA is TGTGCCAGCAGCCTCCCGGGGGAAGGAGGATACAATGAGCAGTTCTTC. This codes for CASSLPGEGGYNEQFF.

The chain couples TRBV20-1 to TRBJ1-2; D not certain. The CDR3 covers 11 residues. Trimming left V 3 bases short and J 7 bases short, with 9 bases between. CDR1 and CDR2 from the germline V gene are DFQATT and SNEGSKA (reference sequence). The chain's CDR3 is CSASPTFGYTF. CDR3 DNA sequence: TGCAGTGCTAGTCCCACATTTGGCTACACCTTC.

This clone has more than one count but fewer than ten. V is TRBV5-4 and J is TRBJ2-1; TRBD2 agrees at 12 bases. CDR3 length: 15 residues. With 4 bases clipped from V and 6 bases from J, the junction kept 5 bases outside the gene matches. CDR1 and CDR2 (germline): SGHNT, YYREEE (reference sequence). The DNA for the CDR3 is TGTGCCAGCAGCCTAGGACTAGCGGGGAGCAATGAGCAGTTCTTC. This encodes CASSLGLAGSNEQFF. Full variable domain (outside the CDR3, taken from reference TRBV5-4 and TRBJ2-1): ETGVTQSPTHLIKTRGQQVTLRCSSQSGHNTVSWYQQALGQGPQFIFQYYREEENGRGNFPPRFSGLQFPNYSSELNVNALELDDSALYLCASSLGLAGSNEQFFGPGTRLTVL.

The chain links TRBV2 to TRBJ1-4; TRBD1 matches at 7 bases. Germline CDR1 is SNHLY and CDR2 is FYNNEI. This CDR3 is built from 14 residues. After removal of 5 bases from V and 7 bases from J, the junction contained 7 bases not matched to a gene. CDR3 nucleotide sequence: TGTGCCAGCAGTACTCAGGGGGTACGTGAAAAACTGTTTTTT. This gives the protein CASSTQGVREKLFF.

This CDR3 reads CASSIGGSMNTEAFF. The CDR3 DNA reads TGTGCCAGTAGTATAGGCGGCAGCATGAACACTGAAGCTTTCTTT. V usage is TRBV19 and J usage is TRBJ1-1; D call uncertain. Germline CDR1 is LNHDA and CDR2 is SQIVND (reference sequence). With 1 base removed from V and 0 bases from J, the gap between germline ends came to 9 bases. The CDR3 is made up of 15 amino acids.

The rearrangement links TRBV7-2 to TRBJ2-5, with 11 positions matching TRBD2. The V gene's germline CDR1 is SGHTA and CDR2 FQGNSA. V shed 1 base and J 4 bases; nucleotides not matched to a gene: 2. CDR3 length: 15 amino acids. The CDR3 here is CASSLVSGGAETQYF. In DNA form, the CDR3 reads TGTGCCAGCAGCTTAGTTAGCGGGGGGGCAGAGACCCAGTACTTC.

The chain couples TRBV2 to TRBJ2-5; D is possibly TRBD1 (6 bases). Germline V CDR1 and CDR2: SNHLY, FYNNEI. The CDR3 sequence is 14 residues long. V gave up 6 bases and J gave up 5 bases, with 16 bases separating them. CDR3 DNA sequence: TGTGCCAGCAGCCCTCAGCGGACAGCGGAGACCCAGTACTTC. Translating gives CASSPQRTAETQYF. Together with reference TRBV2 and TRBJ2-5, the CDR3 gives the full variable domain: EPEVTQTPSHQVTQMGQEVILRCVPISNHLYFYWYRQILGQKVEFLVSFYNNEISEKSEIFDDQFSVERPDGSNFTLKIRSTKLEDSAMYFCASSPQRTAETQYFGPGTRLLVL.

The rearrangement links TRBV9 to TRBJ1-4, with TRBD1 identical over 7 bases. The J segment lost 3 bases and the V segment lost 2 bases, leaving 4 bases of the junction unmatched. This CDR3 contains 15 residues. Germline V gene sequence: CDR1 SGDLS, CDR2 YYNGEE. The CDR3 DNA follows: TGTGCCAGCAGCGTCACAGGGGAATCTAATGAAAAACTGTTTTTT. It specifies CASSVTGESNEKLFF.

This sequence joins TRBV6-5 and TRBJ1-2; 8 positions agree with TRBD1. The germline V gene encodes CDR1 MNHEY and CDR2 SVGAGI. The V gene end was trimmed by 0 bases and the J gene end by 6 bases; junction bases not matched to a gene: 0. This CDR3 region has 13 residues. CDR3 in DNA: TGTGCCAGCAGTTACTCGACAGGGGATGGCTACACCTTC. This codes for CASSYSTGDGYTF.

This chain uses TRBV2 with TRBJ2-1; 13 nucleotides agree with TRBD2. The J segment lost 10 bases and the V segment lost 4 bases, leaving 7 bases of the junction unmatched. The CDR3 has 15 residues. Germline CDR1 is SNHLY and CDR2 is FYNNEI. This chain's CDR3 is CASSVLAGGPREQFF. The CDR3 bases are TGTGCCAGCAGTGTACTAGCGGGGGGGCCTCGGGAGCAGTTCTTC.

Only one count was recorded for this clone. The chain couples TRBV3-1 (or the pseudogene TRBV3-2) to TRBJ1-1; the D gene is possibly TRBD1 (5 bases). V lost 4 bases and J 1 base, leaving 13 bases between the germline ends. Germline values: CDR1 LGHDT, CDR2 YNNKEL (reference sequence). CDR3 size: 15 residues. CDR3: CASSPHRRGNTEAFF. DNA of the CDR3: TGTGCCAGCAGCCCCCATCGTAGGGGGAACACTGAAGCTTTCTTT.

This clone has at least ten counts. J is TRBJ2-3 and V is TRBV2, with 9 bases identical to TRBD2. Germline CDR1 SNHLY, CDR2 FYNNEI. The CDR3 has 16 amino acids. V lost 8 bases and J lost 3; bases outside the gene matches: 12. DNA of the CDR3: TGTGCCAGCTCGGCTGAGGGGCTAGCGGGGACAGATACGCAGTATTTT. Its protein is CASSAEGLAGTDTQYF. Full variable domain (outside the CDR3, taken from reference TRBV2 and TRBJ2-3): EPEVTQTPSHQVTQMGQEVILRCVPISNHLYFYWYRQILGQKVEFLVSFYNNEISEKSEIFDDQFSVERPDGSNFTLKIRSTKLEDSAMYFCASSAEGLAGTDTQYFGPGTRLTVL.

The chain employs TRBV13 and TRBJ1-2, with D maybe TRBD1 (5 bases). CDR3 length: 14 residues. Germline-derived CDR1 and CDR2 are PRHDT and FYEKMQ (reference sequence). Trimming pared 1 base from V and 7 bases from J, leaving 13 bases between. DNA for the CDR3: TGTGCCAGCAGCTTAGTAGGCAGGGCGGCTGGCTACACCTTC. Residues: CASSLVGRAAGYTF.

J is TRBJ1-5 and V is TRBV7-8; the D is unclear. The V gene's germline CDR1 is SGHVS and CDR2 FQNEAQ. This CDR3 is 14 amino acids long. The germline V and J ends were trimmed by 3 bases and 0 bases, with 6 bases remaining between them. In DNA, the CDR3 is TGTGCCAGCAGCTTTGGGCCTAGCAATCAGCCCCAGCATTTT. Encoded protein: CASSFGPSNQPQHF.

The V call is TRBV5-5, the J call TRBJ1-1; no definite D call. The germline V and J ends were trimmed by 5 bases and 0 bases, with 11 bases remaining between them. The CDR3 is 14 residues long. Germline CDR1 is SGHKS and CDR2 is YYEKEE (reference sequence). The CDR3 protein is CASSLQRMNTEAFF. The CDR3 nucleotides are TGTGCCAGCAGTCTACAGAGAATGAACACTGAAGCTTTCTTT.

V usage is TRBV6-5 and J usage is TRBJ1-6; no clear D gene. CDR3 length: 13 residues. Germline CDR1 and CDR2: MNHEY and SVGAGI. Trimming left V 4 bases short and J 4 bases short, with 5 bases between. CDR3 sequence reads: CASSLQYNSPLHF. As DNA, the CDR3 is TGTGCCAGCAGTTTACAGTATAATTCACCCCTCCACTTT.